The clone carrying this TCR beta chain appeared a few times. This record belongs to a study of T cells in Graves' hyperthyroidism and ophthalmopathy. As for the study in general: Peripheral blood was acquired at first diagnosis, ahead of any therapy whatsoever.

Fresh 10 ml peripheral blood yielded PBMCs. CDR3 length equals 11 residues. Trimming took 4 bases from V and 7 from J, leaving 8 bases between them. In germline, CDR1 is DFQATT, CDR2 SNEGSKA (reference sequence). Amplification yielded TCR beta CDR3 regions, with RNA transcripts as the source. HTBI primers drove first-round RT-PCR of the TCR CDR3. Each CDR3 protein gets one entry after TCRdb re-called the multiplex PCR reads with MiXCR. This table has some 490,000 distinct CDR3 sequences, under 25% appearing once. The source is a woman aged 65 to 85 with Graves' ophthalmopathy. The sequencing input was blood. The chain is built from TRBV20-1 and TRBJ2-1; tentatively, D is TRBD2 (6 bases). The CDR3 DNA is TGCAGTGCTAAAGGAGGGAATGAGCAGTTCTTC. Translated: CSAKGGNEQFF.